The clone carrying this T cell receptor beta chain was observed a few times. This entry comes from a study of blood T cell repertoires in COVID-19. The germline gives CDR1 SEHNR, CDR2 FQNEAQ (reference sequence). This CDR3 comprises 14 residues. V was shortened by 5 bases and J by 6 bases, with 17 bases between the two germline ends. Libraries were prepared by immunoSEQ multiplex PCR; TCRdb keeps only in-frame clonotypes and omits some of them. The table shows about 26,000 clones, with about 90% occurring only once. Sequenced: peripheral blood. The TCR was taken from a human donor in a cohort sampled during active COVID-19. The chain couples TRBV7-9 to TRBJ2-7, with D perhaps matching TRBD2 (7 bases). The CDR3 is CASSLPGGLAEQYF. The CDR3 nucleotides are TGTGCCAGCAGCCTCCCGGGGGGCCTCGCCGAGCAGTACTTC.